The clone carrying this T cell receptor (beta chain) was picked up many times. TCR beta CDR3 region amplification was performed from RNA transcripts. A first-round RT-PCR of the TCR CDR3 used the HTBI primer set. TCRdb processed the multiplex PCR reads anew with MiXCR; each CDR3 protein has one entry. The sample contains roughly 500,000 distinct CDR3 sequences, about 14% of which appear only once. This sample was taken from a study of T cells in Graves' hyperthyroidism and ophthalmopathy. The clonotype originates from a woman in her thirties with Graves' hyperthyroidism that later progressed to Graves' ophthalmopathy. The sequenced sample was blood.

CDR3 coding DNA: TGTGCCAGCAGGGGAGGGACTAGCGGAGCAGAAGAGACCCAGTACTTC. Amino acid sequence: CASRGGTSGAEETQYF. The chain employs TRBV28 and TRBJ2-5, with TRBD2 identical over 11 bases. Losses at the gene ends were 6 bases for V and 3 bases for J; bases not matched to a gene: 9. Per the germline V gene, CDR1 is MDHEN and CDR2 is SYDVKM. The CDR3 is 16 residues long. The full variable domain, with the rest looked up from reference TRBV28 and TRBJ2-5, is DVKVTQSSRYLVKRTGEKVFLECVQDMDHENMFWYRQDPGLGLRLIYFSYDVKMKEKGDIPEGYSVSREKKERFSLILESASTNQTSMYLCASRGGTSGAEETQYFGPGTRLLVL.